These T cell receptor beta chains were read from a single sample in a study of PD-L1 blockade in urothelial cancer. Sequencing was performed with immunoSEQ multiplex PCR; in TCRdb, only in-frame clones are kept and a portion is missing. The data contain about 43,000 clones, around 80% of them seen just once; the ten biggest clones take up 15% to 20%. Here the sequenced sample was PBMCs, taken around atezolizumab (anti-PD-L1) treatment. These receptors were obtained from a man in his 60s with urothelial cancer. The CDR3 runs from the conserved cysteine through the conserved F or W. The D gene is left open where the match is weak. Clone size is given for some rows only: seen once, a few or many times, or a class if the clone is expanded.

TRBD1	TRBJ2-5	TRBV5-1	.	CASSLHPGQAQETQYF	TGCGCCAGCAGCTTGCACCCCGGACAGGCCCAAGAGACCCAGTACTTC
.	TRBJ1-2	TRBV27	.	CASSTITQGSGYGYTF	TGTGCCAGCAGTACGATTACCCAGGGGTCGGGCTATGGCTACACCTTC
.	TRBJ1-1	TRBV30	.	CAWRQGSNTEAFF	TGTGCCTGGAGGCAGGGCAGCAACACTGAAGCTTTCTTT
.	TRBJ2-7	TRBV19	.	CASSIAGTASYEQYF	TGTGCCAGTAGTATAGCGGGAACTGCCTCCTACGAGCAGTACTTC
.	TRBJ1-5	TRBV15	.	CATSPRVQGLEPQHF	TGTGCCACCTCCCCAAGGGTACAGGGTTTGGAGCCCCAGCATTTT
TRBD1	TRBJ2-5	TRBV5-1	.	CASSPGSGGVGETQYF	TGCGCCAGCAGCCCCGGCTCAGGGGGCGTGGGGGAGACCCAGTACTTC
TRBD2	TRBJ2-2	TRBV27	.	CASSLATSGRAMVGELFF	TGTGCCAGCAGTTTAGCGACTAGCGGGAGGGCCATGGTCGGGGAGCTGTTTTTT
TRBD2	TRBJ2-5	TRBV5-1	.	CASSLEGGRGFGETQYF	TGCGCCAGCAGCTTGGAAGGCGGGAGGGGATTTGGAGAGACCCAGTACTTC
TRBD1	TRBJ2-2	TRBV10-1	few	CASSLHRGQGGELFF	TGCGCCAGCAGTCTTCACAGGGGGCAAGGCGGGGAGCTGTTTTTT
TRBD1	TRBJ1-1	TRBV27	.	CASSWDRDTEAFF	TGTGCCAGCAGTTGGGACAGGGACACTGAAGCTTTCTTT
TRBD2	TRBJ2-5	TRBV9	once	CASSVGMGWSGGEETQYF	TGTGCCAGCAGCGTAGGAATGGGTTGGAGCGGGGGAGAAGAGACCCAGTACTTC
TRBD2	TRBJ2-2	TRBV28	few	CASSSPGLAGRRSGELFF	TGTGCCAGCAGTTCCCCGGGACTAGCGGGGCGTCGGAGCGGGGAGCTGTTTTTT
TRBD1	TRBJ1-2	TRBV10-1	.	CASSSGTGFRDYTF	TGCGCCAGCAGTTCCGGGACAGGATTCAGGGACTACACCTTC